Shown below are 32 T cell receptor beta chains from a single sample sequenced in a study of OX40 agonist ivuxolimab in advanced cancers. Libraries were prepared by immunoSEQ multiplex PCR; TCRdb keeps only in-frame clonotypes and omits some of them. The sample lists some 49,000 clones, 85% occurring once. The sequences come from CD4+ or CD8+ T cells sorted from blood, collected in a trial of the OX40 agonist ivuxolimab. These receptors were collected from an adult with an advanced solid tumor such as melanoma, head and neck, liver or kidney cancer.

The J gene is TRBJ1-2, the V gene TRBV27; the match to TRBD1 covers 9 bases. CDR1 MNHEY and CDR2 SMNVEV come from the germline V gene (reference sequence). Trimming removed 7 bases from V and 3 bases from J; junction bases left unmatched: 15. The CDR3 consists of 17 residues. CDR3 nucleotide sequence: TGTGCCAGCACCCCCGGGACAGGGAGCCCCAAAGACTATGGCTACACCTTC. Translated: CASTPGTGSPKDYGYTF.

CDR3 loop: CASSQTGSGGSYEQYV. DNA for the CDR3: TGTGCCAGCTCACAGACAGGCAGTGGCGGCTCCTACGAGCAGTACGTC. The chain joins TRBV18 to TRBJ2-7; TRBD1 might be the D (6 bases). The CDR3 is 16 amino acids. V was clipped by 4 bases and J by 0 bases, with 16 bases between them. Germline V lookup: CDR1 KGHSH, CDR2 LQKENI.

CDR3 sequence (DNA): TGTGCCAGCAGCTGGCCCTCGCAGGGGGCATTTACCGGGGAGCTGTTTTTT. It is translated as CASSWPSQGAFTGELFF. The J gene is TRBJ2-2, the V gene TRBV7-9, with 8 bases aligning to TRBD1. CDR1 SEHNR and CDR2 FQNEAQ come from the germline V gene (reference sequence). The V segment lost 4 bases and the J segment 5 bases; nucleotides outside the gene matches: 12. The length of the CDR3 is 17 residues.

The rearrangement links TRBV5-1 to TRBJ2-2; no clear D. Germline V gene data show CDR1 as SGHRS and CDR2 as YFSETQ. The CDR3 contains 14 residues. The germline V and J ends were trimmed by 1 base and 4 bases, with 8 bases remaining between them. The CDR3 reads CASSLRVSTGELFF. The DNA for the CDR3 is TGCGCCAGCAGCTTGAGGGTGAGCACCGGGGAGCTGTTTTTT.

The chain uses TRBV18 and TRBJ2-1; D assignment may be TRBD1 or TRBD2 (5 bases each). V was shortened by 2 bases and J by 5 bases, with 10 bases between the two germline ends. CDR1 KGHSH and CDR2 LQKENI come from the germline V gene. CDR3 length: 14 residues. DNA for the CDR3: TGTGCCAGCTCACCAGAACTAGGGGACAATGAGCAGTTCTTC. This sequence encodes CASSPELGDNEQFF.

This sequence joins TRBV9 and TRBJ1-1; D call uncertain. CDR3 length equals 14 residues. Germline V lookup: CDR1 SGDLS, CDR2 YYNGEE. V was shortened by 0 bases and J by 0 bases, with 6 bases between the two germline ends. The CDR3 loop is CASSVGQVNTEAFF. DNA of the CDR3: TGTGCCAGCAGCGTAGGGCAGGTGAACACTGAAGCTTTCTTT.

The chain is built from TRBV4-1 and TRBJ1-1; unclear D gene. The CDR3 extends over 15 amino acids. Germline V gives CDR1 MGHRA, CDR2 YSYEKL. V gave up 2 bases and J gave up 4 bases, with 14 bases separating them. The CDR3 protein is CASSQLPAGGTEAFF. For the CDR3, the DNA is TGCGCCAGCAGCCAACTCCCGGCGGGAGGCACTGAAGCTTTCTTT.

In nucleotides, the CDR3 is TGCGCCAGCAGCCAAGATTCCAACTCTGGGGCCAACGTCCTGACTTTC. Protein sequence: CASSQDSNSGANVLTF. The chain joins TRBV4-3 to TRBJ2-6, with D unclear. V lost 0 bases, J lost 0 bases, and 6 bases lay in between. The CDR3 has 16 amino acids. Germline CDR1 is LGHNA and CDR2 is YSLEER.

The chain uses TRBV27 and TRBJ2-2; weak D call: TRBD2 (6 bases). The CDR3 spans 13 residues. Germline-derived CDR1 and CDR2 are MNHEY and SMNVEV (reference sequence). Trimming took off 2 bases at V and 8 bases at J, with 9 bases between the two ends. CDR3 region: CASSLGGRGELFF. In nucleotides, the CDR3 is TGTGCCAGCAGTTTAGGAGGGAGGGGGGAGCTGTTTTTT.

This clone was counted once. The J gene is TRBJ1-5, the V gene TRBV27, with TRBD1 identical over 10 bases. Germline CDR1 and CDR2: MNHEY and SMNVEV (reference sequence). This CDR3 is built from 14 residues. With 5 bases clipped from V and 7 bases from J, the junction kept 5 bases outside the gene matches. The CDR3 reads CASSGGQGTQPQHF. The CDR3 DNA reads TGTGCCAGCAGTGGGGGACAGGGGACCCAGCCCCAGCATTTT.

The chain combines TRBV7-9 with TRBJ1-4, with D perhaps TRBD1 (6 bases). The V and J ends lost 0 bases and 5 bases respectively, with 7 bases between them. The CDR3 covers 14 residues. Germline values: CDR1 SEHNR, CDR2 FQNEAQ (reference sequence). DNA for the CDR3: TGTGCCAGCAGCTTAGCCACAGGGAATGAAAAACTGTTTTTT. Translated, it gives CASSLATGNEKLFF.

The chain has TRBV5-5 and TRBJ1-1; the D gene is possibly TRBD1 (5 bases). There are 15 residues in the CDR3. V was clipped by 6 bases and J by 0 bases, with 15 bases between them. Germline CDR1 reads SGHKS; CDR2 reads YYEKEE (reference sequence). Written as DNA, the CDR3 is TGTGCCAGCACCCAGGGTGAGATCATGAACACTGAAGCTTTCTTT. Translated: CASTQGEIMNTEAFF.

The CDR3 is CASRTGGSYGYTF. CDR3 in DNA: TGCGCCAGCAGGACAGGGGGAAGCTATGGCTACACCTTC. This rearrangement joins TRBV5-1 to TRBJ1-2; 9 bases agree with TRBD1. Losses at the gene ends were 5 bases for V and 4 bases for J; bases not matched to a gene: 3. This CDR3 is 13 amino acids long. Germline-derived CDR1 and CDR2 are SGHRS and YFSETQ.

The chain couples TRBV29-1 to TRBJ2-1; 10 positions match TRBD2. The CDR3 totals 14 residues. The V segment lost 7 bases and the J segment 6 bases; nucleotides outside the gene matches: 9. Germline V gene sequence: CDR1 SQVTM, CDR2 ANQGSEA. CDR3: CSGVLAGATNEQFF. The CDR3 nucleotides are TGCAGCGGAGTTCTAGCGGGGGCAACCAATGAGCAGTTCTTC.

V is TRBV4-1 and J is TRBJ1-1; tentatively, D is TRBD1 (5 bases). The V gene's germline CDR1 is MGHRA and CDR2 YSYEKL. The CDR3 spans 15 residues. Trimming cost V 0 bases and J 5 bases, with 13 bases left between them. CDR3 DNA sequence: TGCGCCAGCAGCCAAGACGGCGGGGGTGGTACTGAAGCTTTCTTT. It is translated as CASSQDGGGGTEAFF.

The V gene is TRBV6-1, the J gene TRBJ2-4; D may match TRBD1 or TRBD2 (5 bases each). Germline V gene lookup returns CDR1 MNHNS and CDR2 SASEGT. This CDR3 spans 12 amino acids. V was shortened by 10 bases and J by 1 base, with 8 bases between the two germline ends. DNA of the CDR3: TGTGCCACCGAGGGGGCCAAAAACATTCAGTACTTC. It encodes CATEGAKNIQYF.

The chain combines TRBV4-1 with TRBJ1-2, with D maybe TRBD1 (6 bases). This CDR3 is 15 amino acids long. In germline, CDR1 is MGHRA, CDR2 YSYEKL. Trimming stripped 2 bases from V and 4 bases from J, with 14 bases between. The CDR3 DNA reads as TGCGCCAGCAGCCAAAGGGGGGAGGTAACCTATGGCTACACCTTC. Protein: CASSQRGEVTYGYTF.

J is TRBJ2-5 and V is TRBV7-2; the D gene is possibly TRBD1 (7 bases). CDR1 is SGHTA and CDR2 is FQGNSA in the germline V gene. The V end was cut by 5 bases, the J end by 2 bases, with 15 bases between. This CDR3 is built from 15 residues. The chain's CDR3 is CASSPRGARQETQYF. The DNA for the CDR3 is TGTGCCAGCAGCCCCAGGGGGGCGCGTCAAGAGACCCAGTACTTC.

The V call is TRBV5-6, the J call TRBJ2-6; 7 bases align to TRBD1. Trimming cost V 4 bases and J 2 bases; bases outside gene matches: 3. The germline CDR1 and CDR2 sequences are SGHDT and YYEEEE. The length of the CDR3 is 15 residues. Written as DNA, the CDR3 is TGTGCCAGCAGCCTAACAGGGGCTGGGGCCAACGTCCTGACTTTC. As protein: CASSLTGAGANVLTF.

The chain employs TRBV9 and TRBJ1-1; TRBD1 aligns across 7 bases. CDR1 is SGDLS and CDR2 is YYNGEE in the germline V gene. There are 13 residues in the CDR3. The V and J ends lost 3 bases and 2 bases, in that order; junction bases with no gene match: 1. CDR3 in DNA: TGTGCCAGCAGCGAGGGGGCCAACACTGAAGCTTTCTTT. Encoded protein: CASSEGANTEAFF.

This rearrangement joins TRBV30 to TRBJ1-1, with 8 bases matching TRBD1. The CDR3 length is 15 residues. Germline loops: CDR1 GTSNPN, CDR2 SVGIG (reference sequence). Trimming cost V 7 bases and J 5 bases; bases outside gene matches: 15. CDR3 region: CASDRTGRIGTEAFF. As DNA, the CDR3 is TGTGCCTCTGACCGGACAGGGAGGATTGGTACTGAAGCTTTCTTT.

This clone showed up just a few times. The rearrangement uses TRBV9 and TRBJ1-4; unclear D gene. This CDR3 has 13 amino acids. Trimming took off 0 bases at V and 5 bases at J, with 5 bases between the two ends. CDR1 is SGDLS and CDR2 is YYNGEE in the germline V gene. DNA of the CDR3: TGTGCCAGCAGCGTAGAAGGAAATGAAAAACTGTTTTTT. Translation: CASSVEGNEKLFF.

The J gene is TRBJ2-7, the V gene TRBV5-6; tentative D call: TRBD1 (6 bases). The germline V and J ends were trimmed by 0 bases and 2 bases, with 9 bases remaining between them. CDR1 and CDR2 from the germline V gene are SGHDT and YYEEEE. The CDR3 loop spans 14 amino acids. The CDR3 spells CASSLAGQPYEQYV. As DNA, the CDR3 is TGTGCCAGCAGCTTGGCCGGACAGCCCTACGAGCAGTACGTC.

The genes are TRBV4-3 and TRBJ2-3, with a weak D call TRBD1 (6 bases). Germline CDR1 reads LGHNA; CDR2 reads YSLEER. The V gene lost 0 bases and the J gene lost 2 bases, with 9 bases spanning the gap. The CDR3 runs 15 residues. CDR3 DNA sequence: TGCGCCAGCAGCCAAGACAGGGGTCTCACAGATACGCAGTATTTT. The encoded protein is CASSQDRGLTDTQYF.

This chain links TRBV19 with TRBJ1-1; a weak D match, TRBD1 (5 bases). Germline values: CDR1 LNHDA, CDR2 SQIVND (reference sequence). V gave up 1 base and J gave up 1 base, with 19 bases separating them. The CDR3 runs to 18 residues. The CDR3 nucleotides read TGTGCCAGTAGTATAGTAGCCTCCTCTCGGGGCCCGAACACTGAAGCTTTCTTT. Its protein is CASSIVASSRGPNTEAFF.

The chain is built from TRBV27 and TRBJ1-3, with D unclear. From germline, CDR1 is MNHEY and CDR2 SMNVEV (reference sequence). The CDR3 extends over 14 amino acids. The ends were cut back, 3 bases at V and 0 bases at J, with 6 bases in the middle. In DNA, the CDR3 is TGTGCCAGCAGTTTCGGGTCCTCTGGAAACACCATATATTTT. This encodes CASSFGSSGNTIYF.

This chain connects TRBV19 to TRBJ2-2, with unresolved D. Germline-derived CDR1 and CDR2 are LNHDA and SQIVND (reference sequence). The V end was cut by 3 bases, the J end by 5 bases, with 7 bases between. The CDR3 consists of 13 residues. The CDR3 nucleotides read TGTGCCAGTAGTATCCTGGGGACCGGGGAGCTGTTTTTT. Translated: CASSILGTGELFF.

The chain uses TRBV10-1 and TRBJ2-3, with TRBD1 matching over 7 bases. The CDR3 is 14 amino acids. The germline gives CDR1 WNHNN, CDR2 SYGVQD (reference sequence). Trimming at V came to 5 bases and at J to 3 bases, leaving 5 bases not matched to a gene. Here the CDR3 DNA reads TGCGCCAGCAGTTGGGGGACAGAAACAGATACGCAGTATTTT. This codes for CASSWGTETDTQYF.

DNA of the CDR3: TGTGCCAGCAGTTTATTACAGGCCAACAATGAGCAGTTCTTC. It yields the protein CASSLLQANNEQFF. The V call is TRBV28, the J call TRBJ2-1, with D possibly matching TRBD1 (5 bases). V was trimmed by 1 base and J by 5 bases, leaving 9 bases between them. Germline CDR1 reads MDHEN; CDR2 reads SYDVKM. This CDR3 has 14 residues.

This clone has more than one count but fewer than ten. The genes are TRBV27 and TRBJ1-1; TRBD1 is a possible D gene (5 bases). Germline V gene data show CDR1 as MNHEY and CDR2 as SMNVEV (reference sequence). This CDR3 has 13 amino acids. Trimming took 4 bases from V and 4 from J, leaving 10 bases between them. The CDR3 spells CASSSDRRTEAFF. Written as DNA, the CDR3 is TGTGCCAGCAGTTCCGACAGACGCACTGAAGCTTTCTTT.

This chain links TRBV19 with TRBJ2-2; D tentatively reads TRBD1 or TRBD2 (6 bases each). CDR1 and CDR2 (germline): LNHDA, SQIVND (reference sequence). Trimming pared 4 bases from V and 5 bases from J, leaving 17 bases between. CDR3 length: 16 residues. The CDR3 here is CASSTPGGGITGELFF. CDR3 in DNA: TGTGCCAGTAGTACCCCCGGAGGGGGGATAACCGGGGAGCTGTTTTTT.

The CDR3 nucleotides read TGTGCCAGCACCGACCGGGGAGACGGGACAGGGTACTATGGCTACACCTTC. Protein product: CASTDRGDGTGYYGYTF. J is TRBJ1-2 and V is TRBV5-6, with 9 bases that match TRBD1. Germline CDR1 SGHDT, CDR2 YYEEEE. Trimming at V came to 6 bases and at J to 3 bases, leaving 15 bases not matched to a gene. The CDR3 length is 17 residues. Together with reference TRBV5-6 and TRBJ1-2, the CDR3 gives the full variable domain: DAGVTQSPTHLIKTRGQQVTLRCSPKSGHDTVSWYQQALGQGPQFIFQYYEEEERQRGNFPDRFSGHQFPNYSSELNVNALLLGDSALYLCASTDRGDGTGYYGYTFGSGTRLTVV.